This note documents a single T cell receptor (beta chain) sequence. This sample stems from a study of blood T cell repertoires in COVID-19. As for the study in general: The United States, Italy and Spain provided the acute and convalescent COVID-19 samples. T cells, B-cell-depleted T cells, or PBMCs provided the cDNA or gDNA that served as material.

Profiling relied on immunoSEQ multiplex PCR, and the TCRdb table lists in-frame clones only, not all of them. There are roughly 700,000 clones in the sample; 80% to 90% occur only once, and under 0.3% lies in the top ten. V lost 2 bases to trimming and J lost 6 bases, with 17 bases between them. This CDR3 has 15 residues. Germline values: CDR1 LGHDT, CDR2 YNNKEL (reference sequence). The sequenced sample consisted of peripheral blood. The rearrangement uses TRBV3-1 (or the pseudogene TRBV3-2) and TRBJ2-7; D is perhaps TRBD1 (6 bases). The TCR sequence derives from a woman aged 18 to 35 with acute or convalescent COVID-19. The CDR3, as DNA: TGTGCCAGCAGCCAACTAACAGGGTACGGCCGCGAGCAGTACTTC. It is translated as CASSQLTGYGREQYF.